Listed here are 14 T cell receptor beta chains from one sample, sequenced in a study of blood T cells in healthy people across ages. Next came a second PCR, run for roughly 6 to 11 cycles, which used a sample-barcoded 5' primer along with a J-beta primer mix. TCRdb reprocessed the 5' RACE reads with MiXCR, giving one entry per CDR3 protein. The sample shows about 640,000 distinct CDR3 sequences, roughly 50% of them seen only once. The source material was blood. These TCRs come from a man aged 55 to 70 in good health.

This clonotype was picked up many times. The chain employs TRBV9 and TRBJ2-5; D call uncertain. The CDR3 contains 13 residues. Germline loops: CDR1 SGDLS, CDR2 YYNGEE. Trimming stripped 0 bases from V and 2 bases from J, with 5 bases between. CDR3 DNA sequence: TGTGCCAGCAGCGTAGCCGTACAAGAGACCCAGTACTTC. This codes for CASSVAVQETQYF.

This chain links TRBV5-1 with TRBJ2-7; perhaps TRBD2 as D (5 bases). Trimming took off 0 bases at V and 4 bases at J, with 11 bases between the two ends. The CDR3 is made up of 14 amino acids. Looked up from germline, CDR1 is SGHRS and CDR2 is YFSETQ. This CDR3 is CASSLASGDYEQYF. The CDR3 DNA reads TGCGCCAGCAGCTTGGCCTCCGGGGATTACGAGCAGTACTTC.

V usage is TRBV15 and J usage is TRBJ1-6; D gene uncertain. This CDR3 region has 13 residues. V was pared by 4 bases and J by 9 bases, with 10 bases between. CDR1 is LNHNV and CDR2 is YYDKDF in the germline V gene (reference sequence). The CDR3 sequence: CATSMIVGSPLHF. The DNA of the CDR3 is TGTGCCACCAGCATGATAGTCGGTTCACCCCTCCACTTT.

The chain recombines TRBV7-2 with TRBJ2-5; D might be TRBD2 (5 bases). Germline-derived CDR1 and CDR2 are SGHTA and FQGNSA. This CDR3 is 15 amino acids long. V was shortened by 4 bases and J by 5 bases, with 17 bases between the two germline ends. Here the CDR3 reads CASSSGLTVGETQYF. The CDR3 DNA reads as TGTGCCAGCAGCTCCGGACTCACGGTGGGGGAGACCCAGTACTTC.

This sequence joins TRBV14 and TRBJ2-1, with 8 nucleotides matching TRBD1. CDR3 length: 12 residues. Trimming at V came to 3 bases and at J to 12 bases, leaving 4 bases not matched to a gene. Germline CDR1 and CDR2: SGHDN and FVKESK. Here the CDR3 DNA reads TGTGCCAGCAGCCAGTGGACAGGGAGGCAGTTCTTC. This codes for CASSQWTGRQFF.

This clonotype was seen a handful of times. The genes are TRBV7-2 and TRBJ2-7; D is perhaps TRBD1 (7 bases). The germline gives CDR1 SGHTA, CDR2 FQGNSA. V was pared by 2 bases and J by 3 bases, with 14 bases between. This CDR3 contains 15 residues. CDR3 residues: CASSLTAGGFYEQYF. The CDR3 DNA reads as TGTGCCAGCAGCTTAACCGCAGGGGGGTTCTACGAGCAGTACTTC.

The chain carries TRBV5-1 and TRBJ1-4, with 8 bases that match TRBD1. The CDR3 is 15 residues long. Losses at the gene ends were 4 bases for V and 6 bases for J; bases not matched to a gene: 8. Per germline, CDR1 SGHRS and CDR2 YFSETQ. The CDR3 is CASSLRTGKDEKLFF. Here the CDR3 DNA reads TGCGCCAGCAGCCTTCGGACAGGGAAGGATGAAAAACTGTTTTTT.

The CDR3 sequence is CASSPPRVADLQETQYF. The CDR3 nucleotides are TGTGCCAGCAGCCCACCGCGAGTAGCCGATCTCCAAGAGACCCAGTACTTC. The chain joins TRBV25-1 to TRBJ2-5, with no clear D. V lost 6 bases and J lost 1, with 21 bases in between. CDR3 size: 17 residues. Looked up from germline, CDR1 is MGHDK and CDR2 is SYGVNS.

The table lists this clonotype with a few counts. V is TRBV5-6 and J is TRBJ2-3; D is unresolved. V was clipped by 0 bases and J by 2 bases, with 7 bases between them. The CDR3 loop spans 14 amino acids. CDR1 and CDR2 (germline): SGHDT, YYEEEE. The CDR3 DNA reads as TGTGCCAGCAGCTTGGGGCGGATCACAGATACGCAGTATTTT. Protein sequence: CASSLGRITDTQYF.

This chain uses TRBV18 with TRBJ1-3, with D maybe TRBD1 (5 bases). Germline-derived CDR1 and CDR2 are KGHSH and LQKENI. CDR3 length equals 16 residues. The V gene lost 4 bases and the J gene lost 0 bases, with 13 bases spanning the gap. The CDR3 region has the DNA TGTGCCAGCTCACGCCAGGGAACCCCCTCTGGAAACACCATATATTTT. Its protein product is CASSRQGTPSGNTIYF.

This clonotype was seen many times. J is TRBJ2-7 and V is TRBV4-1; D is undetermined. The closer fit of TRBJ2-5 to the DNA end suggests the J call may be wrong. CDR3 length: 12 amino acids. Per the germline V gene, CDR1 is MGHRA and CDR2 is YSYEKL. The CDR3 sequence is CASSQDGMTQYF. Written as DNA, the CDR3 is TGCGCCAGCAGCCAAGATGGGATGACCCAGTACTTC.

This clonotype was counted a single time. The J gene is TRBJ2-3, the V gene TRBV20-1, with TRBD2 identical over 9 bases. With V trimmed by 5 bases and J by 0 bases, 9 bases remained unmatched. CDR3 size: 16 residues. Germline CDR1 is DFQATT and CDR2 is SNEGSKA (reference sequence). CDR3 in DNA: TGCAGTGCTCCTAACCGGCTAGCGGGAAGCACAGATACGCAGTATTTT. Translated, it gives CSAPNRLAGSTDTQYF.

V usage is TRBV5-1 and J usage is TRBJ2-1, with a possible D match to TRBD1 (6 bases). The V gene's germline CDR1 is SGHRS and CDR2 YFSETQ. V was pared by 5 bases and J by 9 bases, with 18 bases between. CDR3 length: 14 amino acids. The CDR3 DNA follows: TGCGCCAGCAGTTACAGTTCAACAGGGACTGAGCAGTTCTTC. Translated: CASSYSSTGTEQFF.

The chain links TRBV29-1 to TRBJ2-4, with D possibly matching TRBD2 (7 bases). The CDR3 covers 16 residues. Germline V gives CDR1 SQVTM, CDR2 ANQGSEA. Deletions cut 0 bases from V and 8 bases from J, with 20 bases between. The CDR3 here is CSVEDFKGGPNDIQYF. CDR3 coding DNA: TGCAGCGTTGAAGATTTTAAGGGGGGGCCGAATGACATTCAGTACTTC. The whole variable domain, filled in from reference TRBV29-1 and TRBJ2-4, reads SAVISQKPSRDICQRGTSLTIQCQVDSQVTMMFWYRQQPGQSLTLIATANQGSEATYESGFVIDKFPISRPNLTFSTLTVSNMSPEDSSIYLCSVEDFKGGPNDIQYFGAGTRLSVL.